This T cell receptor (beta chain) stems from a study of blood T cell repertoires in COVID-19. V was clipped by 2 bases and J by 7 bases, with 6 bases between them. This CDR3 spans 12 amino acids. CDR1 and CDR2 (germline): MNHEY, SVGAGI. The table came from immunoSEQ multiplex PCR; TCRdb's copy has only in-frame clones and leaves some out. The repertoire has hundreds of thousands of clones, about 88% of them found once; the top ten carry roughly 14%. J is TRBJ2-1 and V is TRBV6-5; D not certain. The TCR originated in a woman aged 65 to 85 with COVID-19, enrolled during active disease. Sequencing used peripheral blood. The CDR3 nucleotides read TGTGCCAGCAGTTACAAGCCAAATGAGCAGTTCTTC. Its translation: CASSYKPNEQFF.